This TCR beta chain was found in a study of T cell repertoires in cytomegalovirus infection. Study details: It can be stated that public TCR beta signatures indicated CMV infection as well as a matching HLA type. Study-wide findings and caveats: Carriers of CMV and the relevant HLA type were discriminated by public TCR beta frequency. Clonotypes of TCR beta that were HLA-C-restricted and CMV-specific dominated the ex vivo response.

In TCRdb, the reads were re-called with MiXCR into one record per CDR3 protein. Of hundreds of thousands of distinct CDR3 sequences listed, around 10% are singletons. Comments on this clonotype: Its antigen is unidentified. A read error is possible here, since a much larger clone lies one base away.

Germline loops: CDR1 MDHEN, CDR2 SYDVKM. V was pared by 10 bases and J by 7 bases, with 16 bases between. The CDR3 runs 13 residues. This clonotype was sampled from a human donor in good health (CMV status not recorded). Some clones in this sample may be carry-over from other donors' samples. The chain links TRBV28 to TRBJ2-2, with D uncertain. The sequenced sample consisted of PBMCs. The CDR3 is CATRPGRIGELFF. Written as DNA, the CDR3 is TGTGCCACCAGGCCCGGCCGGATCGGGGAGCTGTTTTTT.